One sample yielded the 16 T cell receptor beta chains listed below, sequenced in a study of OX40 agonist ivuxolimab in advanced cancers. Only in-frame clones appear in the TCRdb table, and some are missing; sequencing was by immunoSEQ multiplex PCR. The table includes approximately 80,000 clones, about 89% detected once. The sample in question was CD4+ or CD8+ T cells sorted from blood, obtained in a trial of the OX40 agonist ivuxolimab. The receptors derive from an adult with an advanced solid tumor such as melanoma, head and neck, liver or kidney cancer.

V and J are TRBV10-3 and TRBJ2-1, with TRBD2 matching over 13 bases. CDR1 is ENHRY and CDR2 is SYGVKD in the germline V gene. The CDR3 is made up of 21 amino acids. V was pared by 2 bases and J by 2 bases, with 15 bases of the junction left unmatched. In DNA, the CDR3 is TGTGCCATCAGTGAGCCATCCTGGGGGACTAGCGGGGAAGGACCCTACAATGAGCAGTTCTTC. Translating gives CAISEPSWGTSGEGPYNEQFF.

V gene TRBV4-3 combines with J gene TRBJ1-1; TRBD1 aligns across 9 bases. The V gene end was trimmed by 4 bases and the J gene end by 3 bases; junction bases not matched to a gene: 6. CDR3 length: 15 residues. Germline CDR1 reads LGHNA; CDR2 reads YSLEER. This CDR3 is CASSPVGTGYTEAFF. The CDR3 nucleotides read TGCGCCAGCAGCCCCGTCGGGACAGGGTACACTGAAGCTTTCTTT.

The chain uses TRBV12-5 and TRBJ2-3, with D tentatively TRBD1 or TRBD2 (5 bases each). This CDR3 is 17 amino acids long. The germline CDR1 and CDR2 sequences are LGHNT and FRNRAP. With 4 bases removed from V and 0 bases from J, the gap between germline ends came to 17 bases. CDR3: CASGSAERGKSTDTQYF. The CDR3 DNA reads as TGTGCTAGTGGTTCTGCTGAGAGGGGAAAGAGCACAGATACGCAGTATTTT.

In DNA, the CDR3 is TGTGCCAGCTCACCACGGGGGGGAAGGAGCGAGCAGTACGTC. It yields the protein CASSPRGGRSEQYV. This chain joins TRBV18 and TRBJ2-7; TRBD2 matches at 7 bases. Trimming removed 1 base from V and 6 bases from J; junction bases left unmatched: 6. The germline CDR1 and CDR2 sequences are KGHSH and LQKENI. This CDR3 region has 14 residues.

J is TRBJ1-5 and V is TRBV27; unclear D gene. CDR1 and CDR2 (germline): MNHEY, SMNVEV (reference sequence). V lost 6 bases and J 6 bases, leaving 9 bases between the germline ends. The CDR3 consists of 12 residues. The CDR3 DNA reads as TGTGCCAGCAGGCAACGAGGTCAGCCCCAGCATTTT. Its translation is CASRQRGQPQHF.

This chain links TRBV10-3 with TRBJ2-3; 13 nucleotides agree with TRBD2. Germline trimming cut 3 bases from V and 4 bases from J; bases unmatched to any gene: 10. The CDR3 consists of 18 residues. CDR1 is ENHRY and CDR2 is SYGVKD in the germline V gene. Here the CDR3 DNA reads TGTGCCATCAGTGATCGGACACGACTAGCGGGAGGACCAGATACGCAGTATTTT. This translates into CAISDRTRLAGGPDTQYF.

The chain has TRBV7-9 and TRBJ2-7; D assignment may be TRBD1 or TRBD2 (5 bases each). Trimming removed 3 bases at V and 3 bases at J, with 9 bases between. In germline, CDR1 is SEHNR, CDR2 FQNEAQ (reference sequence). This CDR3 has 13 residues. The CDR3 DNA follows: TGTGCCAGCAGCTTGGGACCGAACTACGAGCAGTACGTC. Its protein is CASSLGPNYEQYV.

This clone occurred once. The chain recombines TRBV28 with TRBJ1-1, with a tentative D call TRBD1 (5 bases). Germline CDR1 reads MDHEN; CDR2 reads SYDVKM. The CDR3 is 13 residues long. With 2 bases removed from V and 6 bases from J, the gap between germline ends came to 10 bases. The CDR3 loop reads CASSLRGLPEAFF. CDR3 bases: TGTGCCAGCAGTTTACGGGGGTTGCCTGAAGCTTTCTTT.

The chain links TRBV5-4 to TRBJ2-6; unclear D gene. Germline CDR1 SGHNT, CDR2 YYREEE (reference sequence). The CDR3 contains 14 residues. V was trimmed by 9 bases and J by 2 bases, leaving 12 bases between them. In DNA, the CDR3 is TGTGCCACTAACCTGGGCGCTGGGGCCAACGTCCTGACTTTC. Protein product: CATNLGAGANVLTF.

V gene TRBV7-9 combines with J gene TRBJ2-6; unclear D gene. Trimming removed 5 bases at V and 0 bases at J, with 8 bases between. Germline CDR1 reads SEHNR; CDR2 reads FQNEAQ (reference sequence). The CDR3 is 15 residues long. CDR3 DNA sequence: TGTGCCAGCAGCCAGCCTCACTCTGGGGCCAACGTCCTGACTTTC. Its translation: CASSQPHSGANVLTF.

This rearrangement joins TRBV7-9 to TRBJ2-1, with D perhaps matching TRBD2 (6 bases). V was shortened by 0 bases and J by 8 bases, with 17 bases between the two germline ends. Germline CDR1 SEHNR, CDR2 FQNEAQ (reference sequence). The CDR3 length is 16 residues. In nucleotides, the CDR3 is TGTGCCAGCAGCTTAGCATCCAGCGGGCTCGGTCATGAGCAGTTCTTC. Translation gives CASSLASSGLGHEQFF.

V and J are TRBV4-3 and TRBJ1-3, with D maybe TRBD1 (5 bases). This CDR3 has 13 residues. CDR1 LGHNA and CDR2 YSLEER come from the germline V gene. Deletions cut 6 bases from V and 4 bases from J, with 10 bases between. Here the CDR3 DNA reads TGCGCCAGCAGTCCAGGGCTCGGAAACACCATATATTTT. It translates to CASSPGLGNTIYF.

V gene TRBV30 combines with J gene TRBJ1-6; D call uncertain. Between the trimmed V and J ends, which lost 1 base and 10 bases, there was a span of 11 bases. The CDR3 extends over 13 amino acids. CDR1 is GTSNPN, CDR2 SVGIG, per germline (reference sequence). The chain's CDR3 is CAWSAQERSPLHF. The CDR3 coding sequence is TGTGCCTGGAGTGCCCAGGAGAGGTCACCCCTCCACTTT.

The chain carries TRBV25-1 and TRBJ1-2; D is possibly TRBD1 (6 bases). This CDR3 has 12 amino acids. Germline CDR1 MGHDK, CDR2 SYGVNS. Deletions cut 4 bases from V and 8 bases from J, with 11 bases between. The CDR3 sequence: CASSAQGRGYTF. The CDR3, as DNA: TGTGCCAGCAGTGCACAGGGAAGAGGCTACACCTTC.

The chain uses TRBV27 and TRBJ2-3, with no clear D. Trimming took off 7 bases at V and 4 bases at J, with 9 bases between the two ends. The CDR3 is 12 amino acids. Per germline, CDR1 MNHEY and CDR2 SMNVEV (reference sequence). The CDR3 bases are TGTGCCAGCACCGACCGCCCAGATACGCAGTATTTT. Protein: CASTDRPDTQYF.

The chain has TRBV6-5 and TRBJ1-5; D gene uncertain. V was shortened by 10 bases and J by 2 bases, with 15 bases between the two germline ends. Germline-derived CDR1 and CDR2 are MNHEY and SVGAGI. The CDR3 length is 14 residues. CDR3 sequence: CATRRFGGNQPQHF. CDR3 coding DNA: TGTGCCACCCGGAGGTTTGGGGGCAATCAGCCCCAGCATTTT.